These 10 T cell receptor beta chains came from one sample sequenced in a study of cytomegalovirus exposure and HLA in healthy donors. The data were produced by immunoSEQ multiplex PCR, yet TCRdb's version contains in-frame clones alone and is incomplete. The sample carries about 130,000 clones, about 90% recorded once. Sequenced sample: PBMCs. The receptors were gathered from a woman aged 30 to 39 in good health and CMV-seropositive.

This sequence joins TRBV2 and TRBJ2-1; 9 nucleotides line up with TRBD2. This CDR3 comprises 14 residues. The trim removed 10 bases at V and 6 bases at J, leaving 10 bases unmatched. Germline V gives CDR1 SNHLY, CDR2 FYNNEI. CDR3 in amino acids: CAISEGLAANEQFF. CDR3 bases: TGTGCCATCTCGGAGGGACTAGCTGCCAATGAGCAGTTCTTC.

This clone was seen more than once but under ten times. The CDR3: CASSLGRDREWWGYTF. Here the CDR3 DNA reads TGTGCCAGCTCTCTTGGCCGGGACAGGGAGTGGTGGGGCTACACCTTC. The rearrangement links TRBV28 to TRBJ1-2; 9 bases map to TRBD1. Germline V gene lookup returns CDR1 MDHEN and CDR2 SYDVKM. The CDR3 length is 16 residues. V shed 8 bases, J shed 8 bases, and the junction held 18 bases outside the gene matches.

Only one count was recorded for this clone. The chain carries TRBV2 and TRBJ2-1; D is ambiguous. The CDR3 contains 14 residues. V was trimmed by 0 bases and J by 6 bases, leaving 9 bases between them. Germline V gene sequence: CDR1 SNHLY, CDR2 FYNNEI. The CDR3 DNA is TGTGCCAGCAGTGAAGCGCGCGTATCCAATGAGCAGTTCTTC. Amino acid sequence: CASSEARVSNEQFF.

V usage is TRBV7-9 and J usage is TRBJ1-1; D perhaps matches TRBD1 (5 bases). Trimming took 5 bases from V and 8 from J, leaving 12 bases between them. CDR3 length: 12 residues. Germline-derived CDR1 and CDR2 are SEHNR and FQNEAQ (reference sequence). Here the CDR3 reads CASSPSTDEAFF. CDR3 coding DNA: TGTGCCAGCAGCCCGTCGACAGACGAAGCTTTCTTT.

The V call is TRBV27, the J call TRBJ1-3; D is uncertain. The germline V and J ends were trimmed by 3 bases and 3 bases, with 15 bases remaining between them. CDR3 length: 16 residues. CDR1 MNHEY and CDR2 SMNVEV come from the germline V gene (reference sequence). For the CDR3, the DNA is TGTGCCAGCAGTTTGGGAGGGAGTCGGGGTGGAAACACCATATATTTT. Translation gives CASSLGGSRGGNTIYF.

The chain is built from TRBV2 and TRBJ1-5, with TRBD1 matching over 8 bases. This CDR3 is 14 amino acids long. Germline CDR1 SNHLY, CDR2 FYNNEI. V lost 2 bases, J lost 5 bases, and 2 bases stayed unmatched. In DNA, the CDR3 is TGTGCCAGCAGTGAACCCAGGGGGCATCAGCCCCAGCATTTT. Protein sequence: CASSEPRGHQPQHF.

The chain recombines TRBV13 with TRBJ1-1; D gene unclear. The CDR3 totals 13 residues. Germline CDR1 and CDR2: PRHDT and FYEKMQ (reference sequence). V was shortened by 2 bases and J by 11 bases, with 15 bases between the two germline ends. Here the CDR3 reads CASSLRFREVAFF. The CDR3 bases are TGTGCCAGCAGCTTACGGTTTAGGGAGGTGGCTTTCTTT.

The chain has TRBV5-1 and TRBJ1-4, with 9 bases identical to TRBD1. The V gene's germline CDR1 is SGHRS and CDR2 YFSETQ. V was pared by 4 bases and J by 8 bases, with 6 bases of the junction left unmatched. This CDR3 has 14 residues. The CDR3 nucleotides are TGCGCCAGCAGCAGGGACAGGGAAGGGGAAAAACTGTTTTTT. Its translation: CASSRDREGEKLFF.

V and J are TRBV15 and TRBJ2-2; 12 bases map to TRBD2. V was pared by 1 base and J by 4 bases, with 1 base of the junction left unmatched. Germline CDR1 LNHNV, CDR2 YYDKDF (reference sequence). This CDR3 spans 16 amino acids. CDR3: CATSRATSGSTGELFF. In nucleotides, the CDR3 is TGTGCCACCAGCAGAGCGACTAGCGGGAGCACCGGGGAGCTGTTTTTT.

This clone appeared a single time. This chain links TRBV6-6 with TRBJ1-5; no firm D call. The V gene lost 8 bases and the J gene lost 4 bases, with 12 bases spanning the gap. The CDR3 is 13 residues long. The V gene's germline CDR1 is MNHNY and CDR2 SVGAGI (reference sequence). CDR3 bases: TGTGCCAGCTGCCGACTGATGAATCAGCCCCAGCATTTT. Its protein product is CASCRLMNQPQHF.